This passage covers 29 T cell receptor beta chains from one sample sequenced in a study of blood T cell repertoires in COVID-19. Method: immunoSEQ multiplex PCR; TCRdb's copy keeps in-frame clones and lacks some. The sample yields 200,000 to 250,000 clones, 80% to 90% seen once. Source material: PBMCs or T cells enriched from blood (not recorded which). Every receptor here comes from a woman aged 18-35 years in a cohort exposed to, infected with or recovered from COVID-19 (not recorded which).

CDR3 protein: CASRQPGQGSDEAFF. CDR3 nucleotide sequence: TGTGCCAGCAGGCAACCGGGACAGGGGTCGGATGAAGCTTTCTTT. This sequence joins TRBV11-1 and TRBJ1-1; TRBD1 matches at 10 bases. The J segment lost 7 bases and the V segment lost 6 bases, leaving 11 bases of the junction unmatched. The CDR3 runs to 15 residues. Germline loops: CDR1 SGHAT, CDR2 FQDESV (reference sequence).

The chain is built from TRBV28 and TRBJ1-4, with 7 bases that match TRBD1. The ends lost 0 bases at V and 0 bases at J; junction bases unmatched: 1. Germline V gives CDR1 MDHEN, CDR2 SYDVKM. This CDR3 region has 16 residues. The CDR3 DNA follows: TGTGCCAGCAGTTTATGGACAGGGACAACTAATGAAAAACTGTTTTTT. Translated, it gives CASSLWTGTTNEKLFF. Full variable domain (outside the CDR3, taken from reference TRBV28 and TRBJ1-4): DVKVTQSSRYLVKRTGEKVFLECVQDMDHENMFWYRQDPGLGLRLIYFSYDVKMKEKGDIPEGYSVSREKKERFSLILESASTNQTSMYLCASSLWTGTTNEKLFFGSGTQLSVL.

The rearrangement joins TRBV7-2 to TRBJ1-1; possibly TRBD1 for D (5 bases). The ends were cut back, 1 base at V and 1 base at J, with 7 bases in the middle. CDR1 is SGHTA, CDR2 FQGNSA, per germline. The CDR3 consists of 14 residues. CDR3 sequence: CASSLGQKNTEAFF. Here the CDR3 DNA reads TGTGCCAGCAGCTTAGGACAGAAGAACACTGAAGCTTTCTTT. The full variable domain, rest sourced from reference TRBV7-2 and TRBJ1-1, is GAGVSQSPSNKVTEKGKDVELRCDPISGHTALYWYRQSLGQGLEFLIYFQGNSAPDKSGLPSDRFSAERTGGSVSTLTIQRTQQEDSAVYLCASSLGQKNTEAFFGQGTRLTVV.

V and J are TRBV5-4 and TRBJ2-3; 11 bases line up with TRBD2. CDR1 is SGHNT and CDR2 is YYREEE in the germline V gene (reference sequence). Trimming removed 0 bases from V and 0 bases from J; junction bases left unmatched: 12. This CDR3 contains 20 residues. The CDR3 region is CASSLGVAGGRVGSTDTQYF. The CDR3 region has the DNA TGTGCCAGCAGCTTGGGAGTAGCGGGAGGGCGGGTTGGTAGCACAGATACGCAGTATTTT.

The rearrangement joins TRBV12-5 to TRBJ2-7, with 9 positions matching TRBD2. V lost 1 base, J lost 3 bases, and 4 bases stayed unmatched. The CDR3 sequence is 15 residues long. Germline CDR1 and CDR2: LGHNT and FRNRAP. This chain's CDR3 is CASGLGLAENYEQYF. The CDR3 bases are TGTGCTAGTGGTTTGGGACTAGCGGAGAACTACGAGCAGTACTTC.

The chain carries TRBV5-1 and TRBJ2-1; D perhaps matches TRBD1 (5 bases). CDR1 SGHRS and CDR2 YFSETQ come from the germline V gene. The CDR3 loop spans 15 amino acids. V was trimmed by 4 bases and J by 0 bases, leaving 11 bases between them. DNA for the CDR3: TGCGCCAGCAGCCATAGCAGGGTCTCCTACAATGAGCAGTTCTTC. The encoded protein is CASSHSRVSYNEQFF.

The chain recombines TRBV14 with TRBJ2-5; D might be TRBD1 (6 bases). CDR1 is SGHDN and CDR2 is FVKESK in the germline V gene. CDR3 size: 16 residues. V dropped 0 bases and J dropped 5 bases, with 16 bases sitting between them. The CDR3 DNA reads TGTGCCAGCAGCCAAGATATGCAGGGGCCCGAGGAGACCCAGTACTTC. It yields the protein CASSQDMQGPEETQYF.

V gene TRBV2 combines with J gene TRBJ1-5; TRBD1 matches 8 bases. CDR1 is SNHLY, CDR2 FYNNEI, per germline. The CDR3 covers 12 residues. V was clipped by 8 bases and J by 8 bases; unmatched bases: 5. CDR3 sequence: CASGTGQEPQHF. CDR3 coding DNA: TGTGCCAGCGGGACAGGACAGGAGCCCCAGCATTTT.

The chain combines TRBV3-1 (or the pseudogene TRBV3-2) with TRBJ2-3; 9 nucleotides match TRBD2. Germline CDR1 is LGHDT and CDR2 is YNNKEL (reference sequence). CDR3 size: 16 residues. V dropped 1 base and J dropped 2; count of bases not matched to a gene: 4. The CDR3 spells CASSQVAGGPTDTQYF. The CDR3 DNA follows: TGTGCCAGCAGCCAAGTTGCGGGAGGGCCCACAGATACGCAGTATTTT.

The genes are TRBV2 and TRBJ2-5; no definite D call. This CDR3 has 13 amino acids. The V and J ends lost 3 bases and 1 base respectively, with 6 bases between them. Per germline, CDR1 SNHLY and CDR2 FYNNEI. The CDR3 coding sequence is TGTGCCAGCAGTGACGCAGGCCAAGAGACCCAGTACTTC. This sequence encodes CASSDAGQETQYF.

V usage is TRBV7-8 and J usage is TRBJ1-6, with D possibly TRBD1 on 5 matching bases. Germline values: CDR1 SGHVS, CDR2 FQNEAQ. The CDR3 spans 17 residues. Trimming left V 4 bases short and J 7 bases short, with 20 bases between. The CDR3 here is CASSSQSHWQGNSPLHF. The CDR3 nucleotides are TGTGCCAGCAGCTCCCAGTCCCATTGGCAGGGAAATTCACCCCTCCACTTT. Using reference TRBV7-8 and TRBJ1-6 for the parts outside the CDR3, the full variable domain is GAGVSQSPRYKVAKRGQDVALRCDPISGHVSLFWYQQALGQGPEFLTYFQNEAQLDKSGLPSDRFFAERPEGSVSTLKIQRTQQEDSAVYLCASSSQSHWQGNSPLHFGNGTRLTVT.

This sequence joins TRBV2 and TRBJ2-6, with D perhaps TRBD1 (6 bases). The germline V gene has CDR1 SNHLY and CDR2 FYNNEI. The CDR3 is 19 residues long. V was clipped by 1 base and J by 0 bases, with 16 bases between them. The CDR3 loop is CASSEVIPGQASGANVLTF. The CDR3 nucleotides read TGTGCCAGCAGTGAAGTAATACCGGGACAAGCCTCTGGGGCCAACGTCCTGACTTTC.

The gene calls are TRBV25-1 and TRBJ2-1; a weak D match, TRBD1 (6 bases). Trimming cost V 4 bases and J 9 bases, with 16 bases left between them. From germline, CDR1 is MGHDK and CDR2 SYGVNS. The CDR3 totals 14 residues. In DNA, the CDR3 is TGTGCCAGCAGTGCTCGAACACAGGGTGGTGAGCAGTTCTTC. This sequence encodes CASSARTQGGEQFF. Supplemented by reference TRBV25-1 and TRBJ2-1, the full variable domain reads EADIYQTPRYLVIGTGKKITLECSQTMGHDKMYWYQQDPGMELHLIHYSYGVNSTEKGDLSSESTVSRIRTEHFPLTLESARPSHTSQYLCASSARTQGGEQFFGPGTRLTVL.

The gene calls are TRBV4-2 and TRBJ1-1; the D is unclear. V was clipped by 0 bases and J by 1 base, with 15 bases between them. This CDR3 spans 17 amino acids. Germline CDR1 is LGHNA and CDR2 is YNFKEQ. The CDR3 DNA sequence: TGTGCCAGCAGCCAAGATGGGAGGGTTTACGGGAACACTGAAGCTTTCTTT. It translates to CASSQDGRVYGNTEAFF.

For the CDR3, the DNA is TGTGCCAGCAGCTTAGAGGGGCCCACTGAAGCTTTCTTT. Protein sequence: CASSLEGPTEAFF. V gene TRBV7-9 combines with J gene TRBJ1-1; TRBD1 might be the D (5 bases). This CDR3 is built from 13 residues. In germline, CDR1 is SEHNR, CDR2 FQNEAQ (reference sequence). With 1 base removed from V and 4 bases from J, the gap between germline ends came to 7 bases.

V usage is TRBV21-1 and J usage is TRBJ2-7; TRBD2, the table's D call, lacks a check against the DNA. TRBV21-1 is shown as a pseudogene. This CDR3 has 17 residues. The DNA for the CDR3 is TGTGCCAGCAGCAAAGGGGTACTAGCGGGAGCCTGTTACGAGCAGTACTTC. This gives the protein CASSKGVLAGACYEQYF.

V gene TRBV2 combines with J gene TRBJ1-1, with D possibly being TRBD1 (6 bases). The CDR3 totals 14 residues. V lost 2 bases, J lost 5 bases, and 12 bases lay in between. CDR1 SNHLY and CDR2 FYNNEI come from the germline V gene. This chain's CDR3 is CASSEFGTQTEAFF. DNA of the CDR3: TGTGCCAGCAGTGAATTTGGGACACAAACTGAAGCTTTCTTT.

This clone was observed once. As DNA, the CDR3 is TGCAGCGTCCTGGGCTATCGTTCGGGACAGGGATTGTTCACTGAAGCTTTCTTT. It codes for CSVLGYRSGQGLFTEAFF. The V and J genes are TRBV29-1 and TRBJ1-1; 9 nucleotides agree with TRBD1. V lost 6 bases, J lost 4 bases, and 21 bases stayed unmatched. Looked up from germline, CDR1 is SQVTM and CDR2 is ANQGSEA. This CDR3 is built from 18 residues.

The chain joins TRBV18 to TRBJ2-7; possibly TRBD1 for D (6 bases). Germline V CDR1 and CDR2: KGHSH, LQKENI. The CDR3 has 14 amino acids. Trimming took off 5 bases at V and 3 bases at J, with 14 bases between the two ends. CDR3 nucleotides: TGTGCCAGCTCATCACAGGGTGACTACTACGAGCAGTACTTC. Translating it yields CASSSQGDYYEQYF.

Turning to this clone: Its ends do not fully match the called genes, so a read error is possible. The chain couples TRBV15 to TRBJ2-3; the D gene is possibly TRBD2 (5 bases). This CDR3 has 15 amino acids. From germline, CDR1 is LNHNV and CDR2 YYDKDF (reference sequence). The DNA for the CDR3 is TGTGCCACCAGGAGAGATCGGGGTGGTACAGATACGCAGTATTTT. This gives the protein CATRRDRGGTDTQYF.

The chain is built from TRBV30 and TRBJ2-1; perhaps TRBD2 as D (5 bases). Trimming removed 2 bases at V and 9 bases at J, with 8 bases between. The CDR3 is 11 amino acids. CDR1 is GTSNPN and CDR2 is SVGIG in the germline V gene (reference sequence). Here the CDR3 DNA reads TGTGCCTGGAGTCCCGAGGGTGAGCAGTTCTTC. This encodes CAWSPEGEQFF.

This chain uses TRBV10-2 with TRBJ1-4, with no clear D. The CDR3 spans 15 residues. The germline gives CDR1 WSHSY, CDR2 SAAADI. Trimming cost V 6 bases and J 0 bases, with 11 bases left between them. CDR3 sequence (DNA): TGCGCCAGCAGAGAATTAGAAGCAACTAATGAAAAACTGTTTTTT. It specifies CASRELEATNEKLFF.

V is TRBV2 and J is TRBJ2-1, with TRBD2 matching over 8 bases. Germline V gene sequence: CDR1 SNHLY, CDR2 FYNNEI. The CDR3 runs 14 residues. The trim removed 2 bases at V and 7 bases at J, leaving 4 bases unmatched. Here the CDR3 DNA reads TGTGCCAGCAGTGAACGGCTAGCGGGTAATGAGCAGTTCTTC. This sequence encodes CASSERLAGNEQFF.

This rearrangement joins TRBV9 to TRBJ1-1; tentative D call: TRBD1 (6 bases). Germline-derived CDR1 and CDR2 are SGDLS and YYNGEE. The length of the CDR3 is 15 residues. The V gene lost 3 bases and the J gene lost 2 bases, with 14 bases spanning the gap. CDR3 nucleotides: TGTGCCAGCAGCGCCACGGGACAACCTAACACTGAAGCTTTCTTT. Its translation: CASSATGQPNTEAFF.

The chain carries TRBV10-3 and TRBJ1-2, with a possible D match to TRBD1 (6 bases). Trimming took off 0 bases at V and 3 bases at J, with 11 bases between the two ends. This CDR3 is 15 amino acids long. CDR1 and CDR2 (germline): ENHRY, SYGVKD. In DNA form, the CDR3 reads TGTGCCATCAGTGAGTCGCCGCAGGGGCACTATGGCTACACCTTC. Encoded protein: CAISESPQGHYGYTF.

The genes are TRBV3-1 (or the pseudogene TRBV3-2) and TRBJ1-6; the match to TRBD1 covers 10 bases. Germline-derived CDR1 and CDR2 are LGHDT and YNNKEL (reference sequence). The CDR3 sequence is 15 residues long. V lost 4 bases to trimming and J lost 10 bases; unmatched junction nucleotides: 7. CDR3 sequence reads: CASSLPGQGSSPLHF. DNA for the CDR3: TGTGCCAGCAGCCTACCGGGACAGGGGTCGTCACCCCTCCACTTT.

The rearrangement uses TRBV4-1 and TRBJ1-1, with D possibly TRBD1 on 6 matching bases. Germline V gene sequence: CDR1 MGHRA, CDR2 YSYEKL. V lost 0 bases, J lost 2 bases, and 13 bases lay in between. CDR3 length equals 16 residues. CDR3 in amino acids: CASSQEGTGLNTEAFF. Written as DNA, the CDR3 is TGCGCCAGCAGCCAAGAGGGCACAGGGCTTAACACTGAAGCTTTCTTT.

Note on this clone: At the DNA level, this CDR3 is encoded by other sequences in the same sample as well. The J gene is TRBJ1-1, the V gene TRBV19; D not certain. The CDR3 consists of 13 residues. CDR1 LNHDA and CDR2 SQIVND come from the germline V gene (reference sequence). V dropped 3 bases and J dropped 4 bases, with 9 bases sitting between them. The DNA of the CDR3 is TGTGCCAGTAGTATCAGCGCGGGCACTGAAGCTTTCTTT. Its protein product is CASSISAGTEAFF. The complete variable domain, with remaining parts taken from reference TRBV19 and TRBJ1-1, reads DGGITQSPKYLFRKEGQNVTLSCEQNLNHDAMYWYRQDPGQGLRLIYYSQIVNDFQKGDIAEGYSVSREKKESFPLTVTSAQKNPTAFYLCASSISAGTEAFFGQGTRLTVV.

This sequence joins TRBV7-6 and TRBJ1-6; 8 bases are shared with TRBD1. The trim removed 4 bases at V and 0 bases at J, leaving 11 bases unmatched. From germline, CDR1 is SGHVS and CDR2 FNYEAQ. The CDR3 covers 19 residues. This CDR3 is CASSSDSQGGSSYNSPLHF. The DNA for the CDR3 is TGTGCCAGCAGCTCCGATTCACAGGGGGGGAGCTCCTATAATTCACCCCTCCACTTT.